This T cell receptor beta chain was observed in a study of cytomegalovirus exposure and HLA in healthy donors. The CDR3 contains 15 residues. V gave up 4 bases and J gave up 0 bases, with 12 bases separating them. Germline lookup yields CDR1 SEHNR and CDR2 FQNEAQ (reference sequence). Study-level findings and limits: Reports showed the classifier diagnosing cytomegalovirus status with high specificity and sensitivity. In an earlier analysis, about 90% or about 30%: the productive usage of most TCR beta V segments. A later analysis linked some 17,000 TCR beta sequences to HLA alleles at 0.05 false discovery rate.

This clone was observed a few times. What it binds is not known. The PCR employed 60 Vbeta primers together with 13 Jbeta primers. Data came from immunoSEQ multiplex PCR; TCRdb stores just in-frame clones and leaves some out. The sample comprises roughly 100,000 clones, around 62% of which are singletons, and around 4% rests with the top ten. Sequenced material: PBMCs. The chain recombines TRBV7-9 with TRBJ1-1; perhaps TRBD1 as D (5 bases). This clonotype originated in a man younger than 40 in good health and CMV-seropositive. The CDR3 protein is CASSSDRIMNTEAFF. CDR3 sequence (DNA): TGTGCCAGCAGCTCCGACAGAATCATGAACACTGAAGCTTTCTTT.